One T cell receptor beta chain is described in this entry. Its antigen is not yet known. An end of the junction differs from the germline gene, which may be a read error. Genomic DNA was extracted from sorted cells with the QIAGEN DNeasy Blood and Tissue Kit for TCRbeta CDR3 sequencing. High-throughput TCRbeta CDR3 sequencing, including PCR amplification with bias correction and internal controls, was performed commercially through immunoSEQ. Per the original workflow: Unique productive TCRbeta sequences were defined by CDR3 nucleotide sequence when primers matched and otherwise by CDR3 amino acid sequence together with Vbeta and Jbeta genes. To correct for sorting error, sequences found in more than one sorted population at a frequency ratio of 2:1 or less were discarded, and the remaining shared sequences were assigned to the population with the higher frequency. A sequence was defined as donor-reactive if the sequence was expanded at least 5-fold in CFSE-low cells compared with unstimulated cells and had a frequency of at least 0.01% in CFSE-low cells. Repertoire divergence was quantified by Jensen-Shannon divergence using the top 100 TCRbeta sequences ranked by frequency. When a sample had multiple sequencing runs, each run was corrected for sorting error separately and the runs were then pooled. TCRdb obtained this table from immuneACCESS and retained in-frame rearrangements with V and J assigned. These tables miss some clones; where compared with another copy, unresolved V genes account for less than half of the shortfall, and the remainder is unexplained. V, J and clone size were drawn from that table, and D and trimming were deduced from the DNA. This sample comprises fewer than 95,000 clones, over 85% of them detected only once. The ten largest clonotypes hold more than 1.5% of the sample.

The data belong to a study of Tregs in tolerant kidney transplant recipients (dated by TCRdb to between 2019 and 2020). Regarding the research as a whole: TCRbeta sequencing was used in the study to identify donor-specific regulatory T cells before combined kidney and bone marrow transplantation, and the identified cells were then tracked after transplant.

The transplants used related donors along with nonmyeloablative bone marrow transplantation, and in the human trials mixed chimerism was transient. Unstimulated Tregs (CD4+CD25+CD127-), CD4+ non-Tregs (CD4+CD25-), CD4 and CD8 cells were FACS-sorted from thawed PBMCs. Patients were several combined kidney and bone marrow transplant recipients from the ITN036ST trial, and only these trial subjects had samples available. Healthy control blood was separated into PBMCs by Ficoll density gradient and cryopreserved, and patient PBMCs were collected both before and after transplant. Findings and caveats that apply to the study as a whole: Because the study included only a small number of patients, the results must be confirmed in larger populations and under other immunosuppression protocols. For some patients the PCR primers changed over time, which made it impossible to compare the samples from those patients at the nucleotide level. Although technical replication error seemed to be minimal, the question of biological reproducibility was not addressed directly. In tolerant patients, the expansion of donor-specific Tregs was greater than global Treg expansion, suggesting that the expansion was antigen-driven rather than nonspecific. Expanding Tregs with activated donor B cells appeared to identify the most biologically relevant and donor-specific TCRbeta repertoire.

This material consisted of CD4+ T cells from blood (PBMCs), taken 12 months after the transplant. The clonotype comes from a human patient who received a combined kidney and bone marrow transplant. After a transplant, some of the T cells may come from the graft donor.

The nucleotide sequence is given as TGTGCCATCAGTGAGTCCCTGTGGGATCGGGAGCAGCACTTC. Protein translation: CAISESLWDREQHF. The chain was built from TRBV10-3 and TRBJ2-7, with TRBD2 perhaps the D gene, on 6 matching bases. Reading the germline V gene gives CDR1 ENHRY and CDR2 SYGVKD. The CDR3, cysteine through phenylalanine, is 14 amino acids long. The entry retains the CDR3 DNA only, 42 bases that are in frame from base 1.